Listed here are 17 T cell receptor beta chains from one sample, sequenced in a study of T-cell reconstitution after alpha-beta-depleted transplantation in children. Unique molecular identifiers were incorporated during preparation of the TCRbeta library. Using its own MiXCR run on the PCR reads, TCRdb lists one record per CDR3 protein. Of some 290,000 distinct CDR3 sequences in the sample, 9.9% were seen once. Source: PBMCs from the stem cell graft donor, taken from the stem cell graft. The receptors here all came from a human donor who donated a stem cell graft to a child with SCID.

This clonotype was detected ten times or more. This sequence joins TRBV5-1 and TRBJ1-1, with D unclear. Trimming removed 4 bases from V and 1 base from J, with 11 bases in between. CDR1 is SGHRS and CDR2 is YFSETQ in the germline V gene. The CDR3 runs 14 residues. This CDR3 is CASSPGWGNTEAFF. For the CDR3, the DNA is TGCGCCAGCAGCCCGGGGTGGGGGAACACTGAAGCTTTCTTT.

The V gene is TRBV20-1, the J gene TRBJ2-1, with D possibly being TRBD1 (6 bases). Germline assignment: CDR1 DFQATT and CDR2 SNEGSKA (reference sequence). The CDR3 has 15 residues. The V end lost 6 bases, the J end lost 1 base, and 16 bases lay between the germline ends. CDR3 in amino acids: CSALPAGESYNEQFF. DNA of the CDR3: TGCAGTGCACTCCCTGCAGGGGAATCCTACAATGAGCAGTTCTTC.

This clonotype has a count of ten or more. The V and J genes are TRBV5-1 and TRBJ2-2, with D tentatively TRBD2 (5 bases). Germline CDR1 SGHRS, CDR2 YFSETQ. V was pared by 1 base and J by 5 bases, with 9 bases between. The CDR3 has 14 residues. The CDR3: CASSLSRGTGELFF. In DNA form, the CDR3 reads TGCGCCAGCAGCTTGTCAAGAGGGACCGGGGAGCTGTTTTTT.

In this sample, this clonotype turned up a few times. This clone may be a read error of a much larger clone one base away. This rearrangement joins TRBV10-3 to TRBJ2-7, with 7 bases aligning to TRBD1. Germline CDR1 ENHRY, CDR2 SYGVKD. This CDR3 is 13 amino acids long. V lost 9 bases and J lost 4; bases outside the gene matches: 9. The CDR3 DNA is TGTGCCATAAGGGCAGGGGGTTCGTACGAGCAGTACTTC. Amino acid sequence: CAIRAGGSYEQYF.

V gene TRBV5-6 combines with J gene TRBJ2-5; 8 nucleotides line up with TRBD2. CDR3 length: 15 residues. The V segment lost 2 bases and the J segment 5 bases; nucleotides outside the gene matches: 8. CDR1 is SGHDT, CDR2 YYEEEE, per germline. DNA for the CDR3: TGTGCCAGCAGCTTCGGGACTAGTTATATGGAGACCCAGTACTTC. Protein: CASSFGTSYMETQYF.

The sample holds a few counts of this clonotype. V is TRBV6-5 and J is TRBJ2-7, with a tentative D call TRBD2 (7 bases). Germline V lookup: CDR1 MNHEY, CDR2 SVGAGI. V gave up 2 bases and J gave up 1 base, with 12 bases separating them. The CDR3 runs to 15 residues. CDR3 bases: TGTGCCAGCAGTTACGTGGGGGGGGCATCCTACGAGCAGTACTTC. Amino acids: CASSYVGGASYEQYF.

At least ten counts were recorded for this clonotype. The gene calls are TRBV5-5 and TRBJ2-1; D may be TRBD2 (6 bases). The V end lost 4 bases, the J end lost 9 bases, and 11 bases lay between the germline ends. The CDR3 is 12 amino acids. The germline V gene encodes CDR1 SGHKS and CDR2 YYEKEE (reference sequence). DNA of the CDR3: TGTGCCAGCAGCGCTGGACTAACTGAGCAGTTCTTC. As protein: CASSAGLTEQFF.

This clonotype was seen many times. The chain combines TRBV20-1 with TRBJ2-2; no reliable D call. Per germline, CDR1 DFQATT and CDR2 SNEGSKA (reference sequence). The CDR3 runs 15 residues. Trimming pared 0 bases from V and 5 bases from J, leaving 13 bases between. The CDR3 reads CSARDFLMGTGELFF. DNA of the CDR3: TGCAGTGCTAGAGATTTCTTGATGGGGACCGGGGAGCTGTTTTTT.

This clonotype was seen many times. The genes are TRBV6-5 and TRBJ2-4; 7 positions agree with TRBD1. Losses at the gene ends were 2 bases for V and 15 bases for J; bases not matched to a gene: 10. The CDR3 is 13 residues long. Germline V CDR1 and CDR2: MNHEY, SVGAGI. CDR3: CASSYDRDRESYF. In DNA, the CDR3 is TGTGCCAGCAGTTACGACAGGGATCGGGAATCGTACTTC.

This clonotype was observed a handful of times. The chain employs TRBV7-3 and TRBJ2-1, with TRBD2 matching 7 bases. CDR3 length: 15 amino acids. CDR1 is SGHTA and CDR2 is FQGTGA in the germline V gene. Trimming at V came to 5 bases and at J to 3 bases, leaving 7 bases not matched to a gene. The CDR3 sequence is CASSPTSGDYNEQFF. The CDR3 DNA follows: TGTGCCAGCAGCCCCACCAGCGGGGACTACAATGAGCAGTTCTTC.

V gene TRBV7-9 combines with J gene TRBJ2-5, with 8 bases identical to TRBD1. J lost 0 bases, V lost 5 bases, and 2 bases had no gene match. Germline-derived CDR1 and CDR2 are SEHNR and FQNEAQ (reference sequence). The CDR3 runs 14 residues. The CDR3 DNA reads as TGTGCCAGCAGCCGGACAGGGTACCAAGAGACCCAGTACTTC. Amino acid sequence: CASSRTGYQETQYF.

The chain has TRBV7-9 and TRBJ1-1, with TRBD1 matching 9 bases. The length of the CDR3 is 11 residues. Germline V lookup: CDR1 SEHNR, CDR2 FQNEAQ (reference sequence). V lost 5 bases to trimming and J lost 11 bases; unmatched junction nucleotides: 3. In DNA form, the CDR3 reads TGTGCCAGCAGCCCCGACAGGGGGGCTTTCTTT. Protein product: CASSPDRGAFF.

The rearrangement links TRBV7-9 to TRBJ1-6; D possibly corresponds to TRBD1 (5 bases). The CDR3 is made up of 15 amino acids. Trimming removed 3 bases at V and 6 bases at J, with 12 bases between. Germline values: CDR1 SEHNR, CDR2 FQNEAQ (reference sequence). The CDR3: CASSFGTELNSPLHF. The CDR3 DNA follows: TGTGCCAGCAGCTTCGGGACGGAACTTAATTCACCCCTCCACTTT. Combining the CDR3 with reference TRBV7-9 and TRBJ1-6 gives the whole variable domain DTGVSQNPRHKITKRGQNVTFRCDPISEHNRLYWYRQTLGQGPEFLTYFQNEAQLEKSRLLSDRFSAERPKGSFSTLEIQRTEQGDSAMYLCASSFGTELNSPLHFGNGTRLTVT.

The CDR3 bases are TGTGCCAGCAGTCGTACAGGATTTCGCACAGATACGCAGTATTTT. It translates to CASSRTGFRTDTQYF. The chain carries TRBV12-3 or TRBV12-4 and TRBJ2-3; weak D call: TRBD1 (5 bases). V was clipped by 5 bases and J by 1 base, with 13 bases between them. This CDR3 has 15 amino acids.

V and J are TRBV27 and TRBJ2-3; no clear D. This CDR3 region has 15 residues. Germline-derived CDR1 and CDR2 are MNHEY and SMNVEV (reference sequence). V shed 4 bases and J shed 2 bases, with 13 bases lying between them. In DNA form, the CDR3 reads TGTGCCAGCAGTTATTTCGTGGCATCCACAGATACGCAGTATTTT. Translating it yields CASSYFVASTDTQYF.

V is TRBV6-2 or TRBV6-3 and J is TRBJ2-1; D might be TRBD2 (5 bases). Trimming removed 4 bases at V and 3 bases at J, with 10 bases between. The CDR3 runs 14 residues. The germline CDR1 and CDR2 sequences are MNHEY and SVGEGT. The CDR3: CASSFPGIYNEQFF. In DNA, the CDR3 is TGTGCCAGCAGTTTCCCCGGGATCTACAATGAGCAGTTCTTC.

V usage is TRBV9 and J usage is TRBJ2-1; D is undetermined. Germline CDR1 reads SGDLS; CDR2 reads YYNGEE. V lost 3 bases to trimming and J lost 11 bases, with 6 bases between them. The CDR3 spans 10 residues. The DNA of the CDR3 is TGTGCCAGCAGCGGGCCGAAGCAGTTCTTC. Translated, it gives CASSGPKQFF.